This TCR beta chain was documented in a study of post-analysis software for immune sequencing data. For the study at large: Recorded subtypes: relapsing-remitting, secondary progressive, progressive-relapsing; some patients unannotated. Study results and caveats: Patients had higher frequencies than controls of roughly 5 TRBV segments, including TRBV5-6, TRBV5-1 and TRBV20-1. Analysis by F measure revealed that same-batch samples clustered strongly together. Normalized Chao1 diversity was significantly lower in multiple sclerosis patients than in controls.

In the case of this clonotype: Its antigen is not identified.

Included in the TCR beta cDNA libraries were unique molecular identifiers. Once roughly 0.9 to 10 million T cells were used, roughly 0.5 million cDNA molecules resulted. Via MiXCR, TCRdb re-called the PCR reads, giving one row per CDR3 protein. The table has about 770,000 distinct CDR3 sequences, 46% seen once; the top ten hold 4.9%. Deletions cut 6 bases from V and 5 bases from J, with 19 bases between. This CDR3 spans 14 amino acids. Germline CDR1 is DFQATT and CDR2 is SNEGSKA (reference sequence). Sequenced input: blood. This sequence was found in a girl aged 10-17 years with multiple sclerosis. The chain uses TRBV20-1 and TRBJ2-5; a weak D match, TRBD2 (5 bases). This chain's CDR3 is CSAPVEGVRETQYF. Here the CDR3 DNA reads TGCAGTGCCCCCGTTGAGGGAGTTCGGGAGACCCAGTACTTC.